This T cell receptor beta chain originates from a study of shared T cell receptors in the human thymus. This table comes from immunoSEQ multiplex PCR, and its TCRdb copy is limited to in-frame clones, with some not included. The table records over 450,000 clones, roughly 74% of them present only once. Per the germline V gene, CDR1 is SGHTA and CDR2 is FQGTGA. V was pared by 1 base and J by 5 bases, with 15 bases between. The CDR3 consists of 16 residues. These same records also appear under a second study, on human thymus T cells. That investigation notes: Donors consisted of healthy Finnish infants (having corrective surgery for congenital heart defects). Thymic samples were excised during corrective heart operations. The authors found apparently biased V and J gene usage in thymic and blood repertoires. The related literature has documented a marked overlap of thymic repertoires among unrelated individuals.

This sequence was found in a boy less than two years old with a congenital heart defect. The chain has TRBV7-3 and TRBJ2-1; TRBD2 might be the D (6 bases). The specimen was thymocytes. The CDR3 region is CASSLKGRETDNEQFF. The CDR3 DNA reads TGTGCCAGCAGCTTAAAAGGTCGGGAGACGGACAATGAGCAGTTCTTC.